This T cell receptor (beta chain) was identified in a study of blood T cell repertoires in COVID-19. V dropped 4 bases and J dropped 2 bases, with 8 bases sitting between them. This CDR3 has 14 amino acids. CDR1 MGHRA and CDR2 YSYEKL come from the germline V gene. Seattle's cohort entered during active infection and was followed longitudinally. Original methodology: Amplified reference gene primers provided the basis for estimating nucleated cell counts. This table comes from immunoSEQ multiplex PCR, and its TCRdb copy is limited to in-frame clones, with some not included. The V and J calls and the clone size are those of that table, but D and trimming were determined from the DNA. Among 350,000 or so clones listed, around 88% were seen once.

The receptor's source is a woman in her 30s with COVID-19, enrolled during active disease. The V call is TRBV4-1, the J call TRBJ2-2; a weak D match, TRBD1 (5 bases). The sample consisted of peripheral blood. The CDR3 nucleotides read TGCGCCAGCAGCCTGGGGCCCAACACCGGGGAGCTGTTTTTT. This sequence encodes CASSLGPNTGELFF.